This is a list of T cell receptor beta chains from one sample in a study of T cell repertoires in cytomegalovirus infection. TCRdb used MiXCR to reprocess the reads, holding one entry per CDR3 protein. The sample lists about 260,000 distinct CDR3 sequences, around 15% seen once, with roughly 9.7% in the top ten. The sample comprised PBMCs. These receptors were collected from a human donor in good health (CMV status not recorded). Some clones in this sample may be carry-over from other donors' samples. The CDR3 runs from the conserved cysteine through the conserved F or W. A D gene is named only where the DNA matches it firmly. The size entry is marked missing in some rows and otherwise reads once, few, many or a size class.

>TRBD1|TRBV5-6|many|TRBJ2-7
TGTGCCAGCAGCTTGGTGGGACAGGGGGCAAACGAGCAGTACTTC
CASSLVGQGANEQYF
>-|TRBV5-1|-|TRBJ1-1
TGCGCCAGCACCCCATGGGGGGGCGAGGACACTGAAGCTTTCTTT
CASTPWGGEDTEAFF
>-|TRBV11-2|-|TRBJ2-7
TGTGCCAGCAGCTTAGGAACTGCAGCCTTGAACGAGCAGTACTTC
CASSLGTAALNEQYF
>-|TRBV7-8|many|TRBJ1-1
TGTGCCAGCAGCTTTTCGGCGAACACTGAAGCTTTCTTT
CASSFSANTEAFF
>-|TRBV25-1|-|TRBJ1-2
TGTGCCAGCAGTGAAGAGTGGGGGAACAGGGAAACCTATGGCTACACCTTC
CASSEEWGNRETYGYTF
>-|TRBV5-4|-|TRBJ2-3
TGTGCCAGCAGCTCCGAACTACTAGATAGCCCAGATACGCAGTATTTT
CASSSELLDSPDTQYF
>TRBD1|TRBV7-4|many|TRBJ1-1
TGTGCCAGCAGCGCCGCAGGGGGCGAGGACACTGAAGCTTTCTTT
CASSAAGGEDTEAFF
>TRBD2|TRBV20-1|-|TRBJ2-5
TGCAGTGCTAGAGCTAGCGGTGAGACCCAGTACTTC
CSARASGETQYF
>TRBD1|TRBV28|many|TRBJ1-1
TGTGCCAGCAGAGACCTCCCTGGGACAGCCCGTGAAGCTTTCTTT
CASRDLPGTAREAFF
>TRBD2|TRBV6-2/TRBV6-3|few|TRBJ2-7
TGTGCCAGCAGTTACTCTGGGACTACTTCTTACGAGCAGTACTTC
CASSYSGTTSYEQYF
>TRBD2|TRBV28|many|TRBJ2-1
TGTGCCAGCAGTTTTTTGCTAGCGGGAGACAATGAGCAGTTCTTC
CASSFLLAGDNEQFF
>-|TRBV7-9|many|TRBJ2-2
TGTGCCAGCAGCCCCCCGGGACGCGTAATACCAAACACCGGGGAGCTGTTTTTT
CASSPPGRVIPNTGELFF
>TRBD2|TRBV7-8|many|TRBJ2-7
TGTGCCAGCAGCTCCTCGGGGCTAGCGGGAGGTAACGAGCAGTACTTC
CASSSSGLAGGNEQYF
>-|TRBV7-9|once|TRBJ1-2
TGTGCCAGCAGCTTAGGGGCGGGAAGAGACTCTAACTATGGCTACACCTTC
CASSLGAGRDSNYGYTF
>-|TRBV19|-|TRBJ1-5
TGTGCCAGTAGTATTTTGCAGGGTGGGATTCAGCCCCAGCATTTT
CASSILQGGIQPQHF
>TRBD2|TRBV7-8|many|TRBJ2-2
TGTGCCGTGGGACTAGCGGGAAACACCGGGGAGCTGTTTTTT
CAVGLAGNTGELFF
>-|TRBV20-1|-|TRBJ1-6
TGCAGTGCTAGATTAGGCGGGAGCTCCTATAATTCACCCCTCCACTTT
CSARLGGSSYNSPLHF
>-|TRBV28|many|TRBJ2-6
TGTGCCAGCAGGGGCTCGGGCCGGACTGGGGCCAACGTCCTGACTTTC
CASRGSGRTGANVLTF
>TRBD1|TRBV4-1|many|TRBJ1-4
TGCGCCAGCAGCCTGGACAGGGGGCTTGAAAAACTGTTTTTT
CASSLDRGLEKLFF
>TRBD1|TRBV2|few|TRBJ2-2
TGTGCCAGCACCCGACGGGGACAGACGATGTTCGCGAACACCGGGGAGCTGTTTTTT
CASTRRGQTMFANTGELFF
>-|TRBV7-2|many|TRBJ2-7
TGTGCCAGCAGCTTAAGGAACAGAGCCTACGAGCAGTACTTC
CASSLRNRAYEQYF
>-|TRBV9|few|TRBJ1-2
TGTGCCAGCAGCGTAGTTGGCGATGGCTACACCTTC
CASSVVGDGYTF
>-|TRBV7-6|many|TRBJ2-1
TGTGCCAGCAGCCCCGGGCCAGCTAGAAATGAGCAGTTCTTC
CASSPGPARNEQFF
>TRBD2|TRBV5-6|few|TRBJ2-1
TGTGCCAGCAGCGTCTCCGGGACTACCATTACTAACAATGAGCAGTTCTTC
CASSVSGTTITNNEQFF
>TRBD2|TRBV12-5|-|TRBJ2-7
TGTGCTAGTGCCCCGGGAGGGGGGAAAGGGTTCTACGAGCAGTACTTC
CASAPGGGKGFYEQYF
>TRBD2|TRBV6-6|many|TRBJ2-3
TGTGCCAGCAGTGCTAATAGCGGGGGGCCCGTAGATACGCAGTATTTT
CASSANSGGPVDTQYF
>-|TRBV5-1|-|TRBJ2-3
TGCGCCAGCAGCGACGGCCCTACGACCCGATCGTACACAGATACGCAGTATTTT
CASSDGPTTRSYTDTQYF
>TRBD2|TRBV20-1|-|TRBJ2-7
TGCAGTGTCGGCGGGAGGGACGAGCAGTACTTC
CSVGGRDEQYF
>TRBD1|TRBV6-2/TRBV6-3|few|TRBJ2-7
TGTGCCAGCAGCCGTACCGGGACAGGGGCCCCCGAGCAGTACTTC
CASSRTGTGAPEQYF
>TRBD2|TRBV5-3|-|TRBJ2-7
TGTGCCAGCAGCGACGATAAACTAGCGGGAGCCACCCTTCGCGAGCAGTACTTC
CASSDDKLAGATLREQYF
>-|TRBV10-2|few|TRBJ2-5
TGCGCCACCCAGCTGCCCCAAGAGACCCAGTACTTC
CATQLPQETQYF
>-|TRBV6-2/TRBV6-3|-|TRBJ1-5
TGTGCCAGCAGTCCCCAGTATCAGCCCCAGCATTTT
CASSPQYQPQHF
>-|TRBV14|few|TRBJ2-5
TGTGCCAGCAGCCATGGGACGTCCTTCGGCGAGACCCAGTACTTC
CASSHGTSFGETQYF
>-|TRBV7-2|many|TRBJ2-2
TGTGCCAGCAGCTTAGACCGGGGGAACACCGGGGAGCTGTTTTTT
CASSLDRGNTGELFF
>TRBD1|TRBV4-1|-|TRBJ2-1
TGCGCCAGCAGCCAAGGGAATCAAGGGGGCGCCTACAATGAGCAGTTCTTC
CASSQGNQGGAYNEQFF
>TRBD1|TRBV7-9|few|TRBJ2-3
TGTGCCAGCAGCTCGGGACAGGGAGGCACAGATACGCAGTATTTT
CASSSGQGGTDTQYF
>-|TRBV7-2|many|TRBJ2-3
TGTGCCAGCAGCTTAGTTACGAACACAGATACGCAGTATTTT
CASSLVTNTDTQYF
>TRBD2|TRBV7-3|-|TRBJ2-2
TGTGCCAGCAGCAGACCGGGGGGCACCGGGGAGCTGTTTTTT
CASSRPGGTGELFF
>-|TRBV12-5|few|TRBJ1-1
TGTGCTAGTGGTTTGAACAGGGCTGAAGCTTTCTTT
CASGLNRAEAFF
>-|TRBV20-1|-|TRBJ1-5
TGCAGTGCTAGATGGGCCGGGACGATGGATCAGCCCCAGCATTTT
CSARWAGTMDQPQHF
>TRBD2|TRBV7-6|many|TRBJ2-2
TGTGCCAGCAGCCCGGGACTAGCGGGAGCCACCGGGGAGCTGTTTTTT
CASSPGLAGATGELFF
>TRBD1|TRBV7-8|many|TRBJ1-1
TGTGCCAGCAGCTTAGCGCAGGGGGGGGACGCTTTCTTT
CASSLAQGGDAFF
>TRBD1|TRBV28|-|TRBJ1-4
TGTGCCAGCAGTTTCCCGGGACAGTTTAATGAAAAACTGTTTTTT
CASSFPGQFNEKLFF
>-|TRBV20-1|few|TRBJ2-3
TGCAGTGCTAGAGGGACCCAGCCGCGGAGCACAGATACGCAGTATTTT
CSARGTQPRSTDTQYF
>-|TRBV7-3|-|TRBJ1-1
TGTGCCAGCAAATATGAGGGGCGGGACACTGAAGCTTTCTTT
CASKYEGRDTEAFF
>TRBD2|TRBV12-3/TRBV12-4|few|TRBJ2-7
TGTGCCAGCAGTCCGTCCTCTACTAGCGGGCAGTACTTC
CASSPSSTSGQYF
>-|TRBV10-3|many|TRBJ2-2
TGTGCCATCAGTGACAGGGGGGACACCGGGGAGCTGTTTTTT
CAISDRGDTGELFF
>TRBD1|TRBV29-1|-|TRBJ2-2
TGCAGCGTTCGGACAGGGGCCTTCACCGGGGAGCTGTTTTTT
CSVRTGAFTGELFF
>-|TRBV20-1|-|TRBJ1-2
TGCAGTGCTAGAGATCTCGTAGCAGGGACTGGCTATGGCTACACCTTC
CSARDLVAGTGYGYTF
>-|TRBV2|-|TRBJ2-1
TGTGCCAGCCGGGGGCTAGCCCCCAATGAGCAGTTCTTC
CASRGLAPNEQFF
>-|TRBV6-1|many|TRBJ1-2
TGTGCCAGCAGTGTCGGACGGGGTGGCTACACCTTC
CASSVGRGGYTF
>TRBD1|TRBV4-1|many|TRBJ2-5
TGCGCCAGCAGCCAAACCGGGACAGGGTTTGGAGAGACCCAGTACTTC
CASSQTGTGFGETQYF
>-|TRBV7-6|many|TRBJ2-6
TGTGCCAGCAGCTTAACGCTAGGTCCAGTTGGGGCCAACGTCCTGACTTTC
CASSLTLGPVGANVLTF
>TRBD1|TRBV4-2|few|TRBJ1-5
TGTGCCAGTGGGCCATCCGGGACAGGGGGACAGCCCCAGCATTTT
CASGPSGTGGQPQHF
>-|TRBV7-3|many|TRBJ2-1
TGTGCCAGCAGTTCTTTAGAGAGCTCCTACAATGAGCAGTTCTTC
CASSSLESSYNEQFF
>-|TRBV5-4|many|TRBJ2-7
TGTGCCAGCAGCTCTAGGACAGCATCCTACGAGCAGTACTTC
CASSSRTASYEQYF
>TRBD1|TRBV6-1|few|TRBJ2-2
TGTGCCAGCAGTAGACAGGGTGGCGGGGAGCTGTTTTTT
CASSRQGGGELFF
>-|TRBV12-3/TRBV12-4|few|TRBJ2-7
TGTGCCAGCAGTTTAGGAGACTTGTACGAGCAGTACTTC
CASSLGDLYEQYF
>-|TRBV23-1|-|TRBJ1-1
TGCGCCAGCAGTCAAGAACAGGCTGAAGCTTTCTTT
CASSQEQAEAFF